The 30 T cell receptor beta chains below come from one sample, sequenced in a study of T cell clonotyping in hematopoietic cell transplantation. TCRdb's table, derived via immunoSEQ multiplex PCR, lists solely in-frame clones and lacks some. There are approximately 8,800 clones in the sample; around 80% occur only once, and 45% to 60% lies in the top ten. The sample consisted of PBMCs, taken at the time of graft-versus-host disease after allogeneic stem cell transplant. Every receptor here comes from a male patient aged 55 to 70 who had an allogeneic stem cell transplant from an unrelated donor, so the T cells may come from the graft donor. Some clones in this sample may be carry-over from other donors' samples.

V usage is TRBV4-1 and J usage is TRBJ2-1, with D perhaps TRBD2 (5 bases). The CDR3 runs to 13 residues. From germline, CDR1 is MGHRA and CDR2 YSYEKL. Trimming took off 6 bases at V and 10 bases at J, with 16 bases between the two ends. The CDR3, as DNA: TGCGCCAGCAGGCCCGAGGGTTCTAGGGAGCAGTTCTTC. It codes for CASRPEGSREQFF.

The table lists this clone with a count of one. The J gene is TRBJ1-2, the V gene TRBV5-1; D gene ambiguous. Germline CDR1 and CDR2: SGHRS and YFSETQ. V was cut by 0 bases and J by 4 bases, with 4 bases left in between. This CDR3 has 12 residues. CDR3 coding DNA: TGCGCCAGCAGCTTGGAACGCTATGGCTACACCTTC. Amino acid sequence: CASSLERYGYTF.

The CDR3 DNA sequence: TGTGCCAGCAGCTTAGATACAGGGGGAGGACTTGGCTACACCTTC. It yields the protein CASSLDTGGGLGYTF. The chain links TRBV7-2 to TRBJ1-2; 8 bases line up with TRBD1. The CDR3 covers 15 residues. CDR1 and CDR2 (germline): SGHTA, FQGNSA. The ends lost 1 base at V and 7 bases at J; junction bases unmatched: 8.

This CDR3 is CASSSLGSNQPQHF. CDR3 nucleotide sequence: TGTGCCAGCAGTTCGCTTGGGAGCAATCAGCCCCAGCATTTT. V usage is TRBV6-5 and J usage is TRBJ1-5, with unresolved D. Germline V CDR1 and CDR2: MNHEY, SVGAGI. Between the trimmed V and J ends, which lost 4 bases and 1 base, there was a span of 8 bases. The CDR3 runs 14 residues.

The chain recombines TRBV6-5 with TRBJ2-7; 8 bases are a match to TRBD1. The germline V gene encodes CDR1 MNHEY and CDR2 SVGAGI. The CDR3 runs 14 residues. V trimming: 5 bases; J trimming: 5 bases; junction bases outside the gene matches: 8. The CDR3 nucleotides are TGTGCCAGCAGTATTGGGACAGGTGGCGACGAGCAGTACTTC. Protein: CASSIGTGGDEQYF.

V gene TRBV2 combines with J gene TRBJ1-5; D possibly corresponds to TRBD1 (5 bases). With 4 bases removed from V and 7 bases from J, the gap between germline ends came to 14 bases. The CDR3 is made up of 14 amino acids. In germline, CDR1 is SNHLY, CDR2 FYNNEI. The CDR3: CASSGLEGRQPQHF. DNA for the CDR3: TGTGCCAGCAGTGGGTTGGAGGGGAGACAGCCCCAGCATTTT.

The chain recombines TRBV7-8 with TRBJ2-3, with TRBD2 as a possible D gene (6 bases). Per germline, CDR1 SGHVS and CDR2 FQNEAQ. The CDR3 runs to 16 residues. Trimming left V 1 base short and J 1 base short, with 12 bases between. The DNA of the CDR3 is TGTGCCAGCAGCTTAGTGTCCTGGGGGGGCACAGATACGCAGTATTTT. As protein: CASSLVSWGGTDTQYF.

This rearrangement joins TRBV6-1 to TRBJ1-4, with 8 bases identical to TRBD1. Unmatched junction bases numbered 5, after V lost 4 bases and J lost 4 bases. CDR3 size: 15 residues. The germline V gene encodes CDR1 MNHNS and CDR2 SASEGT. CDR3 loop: CASSGRDRLNEKLFF. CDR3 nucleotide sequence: TGTGCCAGCAGTGGGAGGGACAGGCTTAATGAAAAACTGTTTTTT.

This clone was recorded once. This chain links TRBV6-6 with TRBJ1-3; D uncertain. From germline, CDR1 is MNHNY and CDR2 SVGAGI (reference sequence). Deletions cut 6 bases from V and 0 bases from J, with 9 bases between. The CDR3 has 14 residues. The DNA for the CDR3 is TGTGCCAGCAGCACCTCCGGCTCTGGAAACACCATATATTTT. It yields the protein CASSTSGSGNTIYF.

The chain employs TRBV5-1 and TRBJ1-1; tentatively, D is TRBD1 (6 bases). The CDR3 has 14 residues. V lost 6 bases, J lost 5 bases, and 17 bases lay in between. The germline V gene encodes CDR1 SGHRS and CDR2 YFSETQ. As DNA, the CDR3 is TGCGCCAGCAACGTGGGGGGCGGTGGGACTGAAGCTTTCTTT. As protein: CASNVGGGGTEAFF.

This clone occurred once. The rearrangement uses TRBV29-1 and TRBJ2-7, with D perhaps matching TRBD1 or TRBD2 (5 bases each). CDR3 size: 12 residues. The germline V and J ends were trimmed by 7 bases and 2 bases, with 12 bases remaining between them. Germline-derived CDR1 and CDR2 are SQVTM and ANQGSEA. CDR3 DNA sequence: TGCAGCGCCGAGGGGAATACCTACGAGCAGTACTTC. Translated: CSAEGNTYEQYF.

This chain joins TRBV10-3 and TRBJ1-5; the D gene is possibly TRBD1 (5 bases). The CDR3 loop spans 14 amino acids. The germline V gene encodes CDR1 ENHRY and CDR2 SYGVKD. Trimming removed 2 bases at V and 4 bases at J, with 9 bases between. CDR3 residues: CAISETGVNQPQHF. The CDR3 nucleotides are TGTGCCATCAGTGAGACAGGTGTAAATCAGCCCCAGCATTTT.

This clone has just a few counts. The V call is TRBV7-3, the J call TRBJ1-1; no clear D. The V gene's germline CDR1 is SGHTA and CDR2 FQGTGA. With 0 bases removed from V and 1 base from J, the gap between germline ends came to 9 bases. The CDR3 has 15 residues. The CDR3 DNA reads TGTGCCAGCAGCTTAACGGGAAGCGGGAACACTGAAGCTTTCTTT. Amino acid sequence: CASSLTGSGNTEAFF.

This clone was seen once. The CDR3 sequence: CASSVGTGGTDTQYF. The CDR3 DNA sequence: TGTGCCAGCAGTGTAGGGACAGGCGGCACAGATACGCAGTATTTT. The chain has TRBV25-1 and TRBJ2-3; 8 nucleotides agree with TRBD1. The ends lost 4 bases at V and 1 base at J; junction bases unmatched: 4. CDR3 size: 15 residues. From germline, CDR1 is MGHDK and CDR2 SYGVNS.

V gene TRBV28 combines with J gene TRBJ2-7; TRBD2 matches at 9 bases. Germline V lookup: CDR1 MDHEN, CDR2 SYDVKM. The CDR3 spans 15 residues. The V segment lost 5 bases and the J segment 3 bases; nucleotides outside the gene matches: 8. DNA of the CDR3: TGTGCCAGCAGTCAACCGGGACTAGCCTTCTACGAGCAGTACTTC. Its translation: CASSQPGLAFYEQYF.

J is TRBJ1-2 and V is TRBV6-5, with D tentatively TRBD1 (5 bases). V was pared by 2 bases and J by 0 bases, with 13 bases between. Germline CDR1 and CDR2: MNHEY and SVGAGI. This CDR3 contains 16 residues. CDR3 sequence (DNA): TGTGCCAGCAGTTACGAGCTGGGGGGAGCTAACTATGGCTACACCTTC. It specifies CASSYELGGANYGYTF.

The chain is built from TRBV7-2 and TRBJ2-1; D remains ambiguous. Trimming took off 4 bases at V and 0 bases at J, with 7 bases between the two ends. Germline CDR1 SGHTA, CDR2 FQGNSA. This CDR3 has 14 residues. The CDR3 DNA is TGTGCCAGCAGCTCGCAACGCTCCTACAATGAGCAGTTCTTC. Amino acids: CASSSQRSYNEQFF.

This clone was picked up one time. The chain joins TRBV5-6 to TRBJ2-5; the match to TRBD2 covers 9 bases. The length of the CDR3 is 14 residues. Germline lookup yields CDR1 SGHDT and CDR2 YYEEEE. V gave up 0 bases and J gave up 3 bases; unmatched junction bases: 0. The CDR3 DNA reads TGTGCCAGCAGCTTGGCTAGCGGGGAAGAGACCCAGTACTTC. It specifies CASSLASGEETQYF. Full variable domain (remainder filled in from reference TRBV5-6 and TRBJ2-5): DAGVTQSPTHLIKTRGQQVTLRCSPKSGHDTVSWYQQALGQGPQFIFQYYEEEERQRGNFPDRFSGHQFPNYSSELNVNALLLGDSALYLCASSLASGEETQYFGPGTRLLVL.

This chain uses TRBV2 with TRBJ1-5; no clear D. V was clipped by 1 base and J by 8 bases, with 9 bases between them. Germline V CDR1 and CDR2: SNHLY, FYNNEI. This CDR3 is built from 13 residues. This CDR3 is CASSEDPVEPQHF. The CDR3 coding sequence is TGTGCCAGCAGTGAAGATCCGGTAGAGCCCCAGCATTTT.

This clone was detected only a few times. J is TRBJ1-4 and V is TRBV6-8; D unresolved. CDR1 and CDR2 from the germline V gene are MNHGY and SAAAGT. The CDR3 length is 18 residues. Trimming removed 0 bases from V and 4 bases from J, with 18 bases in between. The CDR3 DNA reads TGTGCCAGCAGTTACTCGACGTTCGGCGACAACCTTAATGAAAAACTGTTTTTT. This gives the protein CASSYSTFGDNLNEKLFF.

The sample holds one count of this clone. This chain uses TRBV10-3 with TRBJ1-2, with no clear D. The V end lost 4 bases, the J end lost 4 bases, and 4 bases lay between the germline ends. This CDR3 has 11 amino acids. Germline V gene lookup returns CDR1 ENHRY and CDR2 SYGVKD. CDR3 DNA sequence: TGTGCCATCAGTGGAACCTATGGCTACACCTTC. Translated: CAISGTYGYTF.

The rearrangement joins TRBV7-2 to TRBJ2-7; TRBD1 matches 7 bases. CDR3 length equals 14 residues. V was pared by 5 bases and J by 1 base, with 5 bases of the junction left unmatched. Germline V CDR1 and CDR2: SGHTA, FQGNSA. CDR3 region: CASSLGTASYEQYF. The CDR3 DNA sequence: TGTGCCAGCAGCCTCGGGACAGCATCCTACGAGCAGTACTTC.

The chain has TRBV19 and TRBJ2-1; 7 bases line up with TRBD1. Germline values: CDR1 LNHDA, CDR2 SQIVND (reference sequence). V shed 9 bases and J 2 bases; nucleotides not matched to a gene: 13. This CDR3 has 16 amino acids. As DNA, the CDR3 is TGTGCCAGCAGGGACAGTTCGTGGAGCGCCTACAATGAGCAGTTCTTC. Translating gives CASRDSSWSAYNEQFF. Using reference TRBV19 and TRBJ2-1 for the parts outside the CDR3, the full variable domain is DGGITQSPKYLFRKEGQNVTLSCEQNLNHDAMYWYRQDPGQGLRLIYYSQIVNDFQKGDIAEGYSVSREKKESFPLTVTSAQKNPTAFYLCASRDSSWSAYNEQFFGPGTRLTVL.

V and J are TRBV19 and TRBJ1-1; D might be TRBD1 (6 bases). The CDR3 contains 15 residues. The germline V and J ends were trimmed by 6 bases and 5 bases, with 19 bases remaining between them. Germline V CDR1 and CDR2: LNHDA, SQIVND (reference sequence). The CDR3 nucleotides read TGTGCCAGTAGCGCCGAGAGCTGGGGGACAACTGAAGCTTTCTTT. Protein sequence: CASSAESWGTTEAFF.

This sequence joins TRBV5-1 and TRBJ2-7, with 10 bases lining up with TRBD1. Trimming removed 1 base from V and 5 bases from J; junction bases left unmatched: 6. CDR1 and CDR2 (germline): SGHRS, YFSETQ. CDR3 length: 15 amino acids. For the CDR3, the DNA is TGCGCCAGCAGCTTGTGGGACAGGGGACCGAACGAGCAGTACTTC. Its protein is CASSLWDRGPNEQYF.

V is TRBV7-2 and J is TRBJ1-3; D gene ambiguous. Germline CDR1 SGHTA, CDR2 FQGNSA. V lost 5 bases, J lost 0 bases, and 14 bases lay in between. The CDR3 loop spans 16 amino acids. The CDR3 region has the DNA TGTGCCAGCAGCCTCTCTAACCCGTTCTCTGGAAACACCATATATTTT. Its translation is CASSLSNPFSGNTIYF.

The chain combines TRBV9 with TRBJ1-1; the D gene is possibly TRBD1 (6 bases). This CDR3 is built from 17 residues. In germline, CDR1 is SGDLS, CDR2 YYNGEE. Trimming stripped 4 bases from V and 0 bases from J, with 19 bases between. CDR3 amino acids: CASSSSTGTSMNTEAFF. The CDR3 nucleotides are TGTGCCAGCAGCTCCTCAACCGGGACATCAATGAACACTGAAGCTTTCTTT.

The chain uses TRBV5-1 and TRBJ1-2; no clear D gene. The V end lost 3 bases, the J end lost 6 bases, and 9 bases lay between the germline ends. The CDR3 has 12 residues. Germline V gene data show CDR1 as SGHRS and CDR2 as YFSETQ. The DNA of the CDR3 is TGCGCCAGCAGCTCCGACATACATGGCTACACCTTC. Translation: CASSSDIHGYTF.

The CDR3 is CASSDNSGANVLTF. Here the CDR3 DNA reads TGTGCCAGCAGTGACAACTCTGGGGCCAACGTCCTGACTTTC. The chain links TRBV2 to TRBJ2-6; D is unresolved. The CDR3 loop spans 14 amino acids. V was cut by 3 bases and J by 0 bases, with 3 bases left in between. Germline assignment: CDR1 SNHLY and CDR2 FYNNEI.

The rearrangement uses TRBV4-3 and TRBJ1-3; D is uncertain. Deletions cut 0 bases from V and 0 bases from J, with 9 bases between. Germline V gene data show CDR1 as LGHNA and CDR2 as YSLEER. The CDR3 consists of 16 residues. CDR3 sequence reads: CASSQDRSFSGNTIYF. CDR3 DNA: TGCGCCAGCAGCCAAGATCGTAGCTTCTCTGGAAACACCATATATTTT.